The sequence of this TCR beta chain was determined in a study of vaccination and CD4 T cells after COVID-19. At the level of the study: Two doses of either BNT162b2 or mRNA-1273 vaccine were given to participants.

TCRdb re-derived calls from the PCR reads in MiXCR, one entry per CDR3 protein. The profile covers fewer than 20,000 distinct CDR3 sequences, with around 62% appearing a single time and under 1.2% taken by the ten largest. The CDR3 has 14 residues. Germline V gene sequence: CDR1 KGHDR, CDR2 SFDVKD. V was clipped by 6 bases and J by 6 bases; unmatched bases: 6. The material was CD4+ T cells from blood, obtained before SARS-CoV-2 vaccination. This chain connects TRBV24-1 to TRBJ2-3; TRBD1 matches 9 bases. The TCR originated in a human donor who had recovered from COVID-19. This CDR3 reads CATSRGQGLDTQYF. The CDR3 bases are TGTGCCACCAGTCGAGGACAGGGGTTGGATACGCAGTATTTT.